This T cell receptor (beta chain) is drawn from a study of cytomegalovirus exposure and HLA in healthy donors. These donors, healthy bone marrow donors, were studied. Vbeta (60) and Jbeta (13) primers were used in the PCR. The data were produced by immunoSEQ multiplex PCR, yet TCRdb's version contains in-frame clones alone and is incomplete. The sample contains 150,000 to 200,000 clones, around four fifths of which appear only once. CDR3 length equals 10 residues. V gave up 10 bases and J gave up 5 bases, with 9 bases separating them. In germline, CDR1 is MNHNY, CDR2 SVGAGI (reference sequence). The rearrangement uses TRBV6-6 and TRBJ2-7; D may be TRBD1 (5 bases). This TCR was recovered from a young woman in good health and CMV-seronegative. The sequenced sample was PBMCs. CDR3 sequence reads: CATRQNEQYF. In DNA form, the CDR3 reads TGTGCCACCCGACAGAACGAGCAGTACTTC.